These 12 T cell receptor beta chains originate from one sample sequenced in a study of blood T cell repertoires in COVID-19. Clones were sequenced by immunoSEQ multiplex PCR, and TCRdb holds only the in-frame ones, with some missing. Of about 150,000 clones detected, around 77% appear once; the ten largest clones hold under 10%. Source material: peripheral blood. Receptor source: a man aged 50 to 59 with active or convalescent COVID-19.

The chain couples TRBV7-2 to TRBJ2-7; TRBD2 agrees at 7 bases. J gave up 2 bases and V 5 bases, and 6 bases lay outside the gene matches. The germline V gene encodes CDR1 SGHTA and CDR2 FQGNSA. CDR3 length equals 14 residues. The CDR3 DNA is TGTGCCAGCAGCCCAAGAGCGGGAACCTACGAGCAGTACTTC. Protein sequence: CASSPRAGTYEQYF.

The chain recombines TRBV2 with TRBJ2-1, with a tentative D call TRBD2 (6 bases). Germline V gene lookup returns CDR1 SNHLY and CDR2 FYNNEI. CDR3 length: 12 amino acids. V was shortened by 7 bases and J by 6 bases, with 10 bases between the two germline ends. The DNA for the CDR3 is TGTGCCAGCACGGGACTTTCCAATGAGCAGTTCTTC. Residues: CASTGLSNEQFF.

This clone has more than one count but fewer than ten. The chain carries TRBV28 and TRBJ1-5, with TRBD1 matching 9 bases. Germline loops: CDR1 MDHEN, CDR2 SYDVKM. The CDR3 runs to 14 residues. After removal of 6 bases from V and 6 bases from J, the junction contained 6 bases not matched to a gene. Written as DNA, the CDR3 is TGTGCCAGCAGCTCGACAGGGGGGTTTCAGCCCCAGCATTTT. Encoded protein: CASSSTGGFQPQHF.

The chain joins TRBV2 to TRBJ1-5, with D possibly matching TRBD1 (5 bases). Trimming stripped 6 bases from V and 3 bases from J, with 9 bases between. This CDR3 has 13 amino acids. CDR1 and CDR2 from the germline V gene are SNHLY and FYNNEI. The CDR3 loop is CASRWGLNQPQHF. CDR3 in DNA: TGTGCCAGCAGATGGGGACTCAATCAGCCCCAGCATTTT.

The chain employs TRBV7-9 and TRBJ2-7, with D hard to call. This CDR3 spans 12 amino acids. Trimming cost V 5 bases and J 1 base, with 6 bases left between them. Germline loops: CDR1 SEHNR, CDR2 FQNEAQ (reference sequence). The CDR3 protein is CASSPTSYEQYF. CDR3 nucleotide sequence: TGTGCCAGCAGCCCAACATCCTACGAGCAGTACTTC.

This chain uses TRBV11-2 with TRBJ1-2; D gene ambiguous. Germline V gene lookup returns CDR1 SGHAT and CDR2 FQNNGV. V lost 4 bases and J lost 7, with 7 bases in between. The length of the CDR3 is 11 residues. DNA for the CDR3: TGTGCCAGCAGCTCCTACGTTGGCTACACCTTC. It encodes CASSSYVGYTF.

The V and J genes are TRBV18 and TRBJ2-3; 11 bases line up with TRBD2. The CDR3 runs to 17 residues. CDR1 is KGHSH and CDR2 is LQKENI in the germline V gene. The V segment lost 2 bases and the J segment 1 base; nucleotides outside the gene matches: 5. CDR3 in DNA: TGTGCCAGCTCACCAACTAGCGGGAGCTTCCGCACAGATACGCAGTATTTT. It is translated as CASSPTSGSFRTDTQYF.

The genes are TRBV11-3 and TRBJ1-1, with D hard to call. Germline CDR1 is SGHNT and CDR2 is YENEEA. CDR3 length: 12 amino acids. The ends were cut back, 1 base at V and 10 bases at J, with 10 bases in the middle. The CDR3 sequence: CASSLGGDAAFF. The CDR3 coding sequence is TGTGCCAGCAGCTTAGGCGGGGATGCAGCTTTCTTT.

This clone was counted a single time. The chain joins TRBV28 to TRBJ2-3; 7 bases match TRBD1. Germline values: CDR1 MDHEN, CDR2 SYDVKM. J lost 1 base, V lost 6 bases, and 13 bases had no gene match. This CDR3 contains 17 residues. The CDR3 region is CASSTNRGKRGTDTQYF. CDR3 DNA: TGTGCCAGCAGCACCAACAGGGGTAAGAGGGGCACAGATACGCAGTATTTT.

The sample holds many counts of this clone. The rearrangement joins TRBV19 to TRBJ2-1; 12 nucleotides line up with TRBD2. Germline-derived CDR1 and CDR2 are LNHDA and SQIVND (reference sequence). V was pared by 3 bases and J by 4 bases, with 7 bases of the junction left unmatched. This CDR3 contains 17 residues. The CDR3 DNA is TGTGCCAGTAGTATGAGGGGGCTAGCGGGAGGGTACAATGAGCAGTTCTTC. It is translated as CASSMRGLAGGYNEQFF.

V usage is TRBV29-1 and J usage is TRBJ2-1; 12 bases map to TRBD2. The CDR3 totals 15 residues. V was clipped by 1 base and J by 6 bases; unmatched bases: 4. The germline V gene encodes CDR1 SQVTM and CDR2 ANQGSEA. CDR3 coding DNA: TGCAGCGTTGAAGTGGCTAGCGGGAGGGCCAATGAGCAGTTCTTC. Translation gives CSVEVASGRANEQFF.

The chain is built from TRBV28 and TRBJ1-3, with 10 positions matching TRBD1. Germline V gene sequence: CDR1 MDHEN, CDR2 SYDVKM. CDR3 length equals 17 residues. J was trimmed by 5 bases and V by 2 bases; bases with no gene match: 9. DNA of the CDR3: TGTGCCAGCAGTTTACCTGGGACAGGGGCATTTCGAAACACCATATATTTT. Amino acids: CASSLPGTGAFRNTIYF. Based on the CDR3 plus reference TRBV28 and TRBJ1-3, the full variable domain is DVKVTQSSRYLVKRTGEKVFLECVQDMDHENMFWYRQDPGLGLRLIYFSYDVKMKEKGDIPEGYSVSREKKERFSLILESASTNQTSMYLCASSLPGTGAFRNTIYFGEGSWLTVV.